The 14 T cell receptor beta chains below all came from one sample that was sequenced in a study of OX40 agonist ivuxolimab in advanced cancers. Produced via immunoSEQ multiplex PCR; TCRdb's table is partial and in-frame only. The data show just over 80,000 clones, 88% seen once. Sequencing used CD4+ or CD8+ T cells sorted from blood, obtained in a trial of the OX40 agonist ivuxolimab. The receptors were sampled from an adult with an advanced solid tumor such as melanoma, head and neck, liver or kidney cancer.

With regard to this clone: Additional DNA sequences in this sample encode the identical CDR3. The chain combines TRBV12-5 with TRBJ1-5, with D tentatively TRBD1 (6 bases). CDR1 is LGHNT, CDR2 FRNRAP, per germline. Between the trimmed V and J ends, which lost 1 base and 3 bases, there was a span of 10 bases. This CDR3 has 15 amino acids. This CDR3 is CASGLGQVINQPQHF. CDR3 bases: TGTGCTAGTGGTTTGGGACAGGTGATCAATCAGCCCCAGCATTTT.

The chain uses TRBV4-2 and TRBJ1-6; 8 bases map to TRBD1. The V gene end was trimmed by 0 bases and the J gene end by 6 bases; junction bases not matched to a gene: 4. The CDR3 runs 16 residues. Germline V gene lookup returns CDR1 LGHNA and CDR2 YNFKEQ. CDR3 sequence (DNA): TGTGCCAGCAGCCAAGACACAGGGGGAGGTAATTCACCCCTCCACTTT. Translation gives CASSQDTGGGNSPLHF.

This clone showed up just once. The rearrangement joins TRBV6-6 to TRBJ1-2; no firm D call. With 7 bases removed from V and 3 bases from J, the gap between germline ends came to 6 bases. Germline V gives CDR1 MNHNY, CDR2 SVGAGI (reference sequence). There are 11 residues in the CDR3. The CDR3 region is CASNQYYGYTF. CDR3 in DNA: TGTGCCAGCAACCAATACTATGGCTACACCTTC.

The V and J genes are TRBV28 and TRBJ1-5; 9 nucleotides match TRBD1. Germline CDR1 and CDR2: MDHEN and SYDVKM. The trim removed 4 bases at V and 7 bases at J, leaving 2 bases unmatched. There are 13 residues in the CDR3. CDR3 region: CASSWDRDQPQHF. As DNA, the CDR3 is TGTGCCAGCAGTTGGGACAGGGACCAGCCCCAGCATTTT.

V gene TRBV7-9 combines with J gene TRBJ2-5, with no clear D. The CDR3 covers 10 residues. Trimming pared 4 bases from V and 7 bases from J, leaving 4 bases between. Germline V lookup: CDR1 SEHNR, CDR2 FQNEAQ (reference sequence). For the CDR3, the DNA is TGTGCCAGCAGCTGGGGGACCCAGTACTTC. Translating it yields CASSWGTQYF.

The genes are TRBV2 and TRBJ1-2; no clear D. Trimming removed 1 base from V and 5 bases from J, with 14 bases in between. Germline CDR1 and CDR2: SNHLY and FYNNEI. This CDR3 has 15 amino acids. CDR3: CASSEEEGIRYGYTF. The CDR3 region has the DNA TGTGCCAGCAGTGAAGAAGAAGGTATCCGATATGGCTACACCTTC.

The gene calls are TRBV6-1 and TRBJ2-3, with 7 bases lining up with TRBD2. In germline, CDR1 is MNHNS, CDR2 SASEGT. Losses at the gene ends were 10 bases for V and 4 bases for J; bases not matched to a gene: 11. CDR3 size: 14 residues. CDR3 DNA: TGTGCCACCACAGATGCTCGGGAGGCAGATACGCAGTATTTT. This gives the protein CATTDAREADTQYF.

This clone was counted a single time. The CDR3 DNA sequence: TGCGCCAGCAGCCAAGTGACAGGGGATCAGCCCCAGCATTTT. Translated, it gives CASSQVTGDQPQHF. V usage is TRBV4-3 and J usage is TRBJ1-5; TRBD1 aligns across 8 bases. This CDR3 spans 14 amino acids. Germline V gene sequence: CDR1 LGHNA, CDR2 YSLEER. V shed 1 base and J 5 bases; nucleotides not matched to a gene: 1.

V usage is TRBV6-1 and J usage is TRBJ1-4; TRBD1 aligns across 8 bases. The CDR3 loop spans 14 amino acids. The ends lost 4 bases at V and 4 bases at J; junction bases unmatched: 2. In germline, CDR1 is MNHNS, CDR2 SASEGT. CDR3 sequence (DNA): TGTGCCAGCAGTGGAGACAGGGGTAATGAAAAACTGTTTTTT. It codes for CASSGDRGNEKLFF.

V gene TRBV15 combines with J gene TRBJ1-2; D not certain. CDR1 and CDR2 (germline): LNHNV, YYDKDF (reference sequence). Trimming took off 4 bases at V and 13 bases at J, with 19 bases between the two ends. There are 13 residues in the CDR3. The CDR3 region is CATSTITHGFRTF. The CDR3 bases are TGTGCCACCAGCACCATTACTCACGGTTTCCGCACCTTC.

The chain couples TRBV30 to TRBJ1-4, with D uncertain. There are 16 residues in the CDR3. V was cut by 0 bases and J by 6 bases, with 17 bases left in between. The germline V gene has CDR1 GTSNPN and CDR2 SVGIG (reference sequence). The CDR3 nucleotides read TGTGCCTGGAGTGTAGGTGCCGGGTACTCATATGAAAAACTGTTTTTT. Protein product: CAWSVGAGYSYEKLFF.

This chain joins TRBV18 and TRBJ1-5, with TRBD1 as a possible D gene (6 bases). The CDR3 totals 15 residues. CDR1 is KGHSH, CDR2 LQKENI, per germline. With 3 bases removed from V and 11 bases from J, the gap between germline ends came to 20 bases. CDR3 DNA sequence: TGTGCCAGCTCACCGGGGGGCCTTGGGCAATCAGCCCAGCATTTT. This translates into CASSPGGLGQSAQHF.

The V call is TRBV19, the J call TRBJ2-1; D unclear. Germline CDR1 reads LNHDA; CDR2 reads SQIVND (reference sequence). Trimming removed 6 bases at V and 0 bases at J, with 15 bases between. The CDR3 length is 16 residues. CDR3 coding DNA: TGTGCCAGTAGGCAACTTTCGCGACGCTCCTACAATGAGCAGTTCTTC. Encoded protein: CASRQLSRRSYNEQFF.

The chain is built from TRBV9 and TRBJ2-1; 8 nucleotides align to TRBD2. V dropped 0 bases and J dropped 2; count of bases not matched to a gene: 4. Germline V lookup: CDR1 SGDLS, CDR2 YYNGEE. This CDR3 has 16 amino acids. CDR3 region: CASSVDTSGPYNEQFF. The CDR3 nucleotides read TGTGCCAGCAGCGTAGACACTAGCGGCCCCTACAATGAGCAGTTCTTC.